Presented here are 15 T cell receptor beta chains from one specimen sequenced in a study of CD8+CD57+ T cells in acquired aplastic anemia. Patients picked for sequencing had shown CD8+CD57+ cell expansion detected by flow cytometry. Profiling that covered TCR beta VDJ and CDR3 relied on genomic DNA as its template. MiXCR, run by TCRdb on the reads, gives a single entry per CDR3 protein. The data contain 450,000 to 550,000 distinct CDR3 sequences, roughly a third of them singletons. The sample taken for sequencing was sorted CD4+, CD8+, or CD8+CD57+ T cells (not recorded which) from PBMCs. The receptors originated from a human donor with aplastic anemia.

This clonotype was detected many times. This chain connects TRBV19 to TRBJ2-2; D not resolved. Deletions cut 2 bases from V and 7 bases from J, with 14 bases between. This CDR3 has 15 amino acids. The germline gives CDR1 LNHDA, CDR2 SQIVND (reference sequence). The CDR3 region is CASSIIPVASGELFF. DNA for the CDR3: TGTGCCAGTAGTATAATCCCGGTGGCTAGCGGGGAGCTGTTTTTT.

In its sample, this clonotype was seen many times. The rearrangement joins TRBV10-3 to TRBJ2-7, with D possibly matching TRBD1 (6 bases). CDR1 ENHRY and CDR2 SYGVKD come from the germline V gene. Trimming took off 3 bases at V and 3 bases at J, with 12 bases between the two ends. This CDR3 region has 14 residues. CDR3 residues: CAISDLQGSYEQYF. The CDR3 nucleotides are TGTGCCATCAGTGACCTCCAGGGGAGCTACGAGCAGTACTTC.

The V and J genes are TRBV9 and TRBJ1-3, with a possible D match to TRBD1 (5 bases). The germline V gene has CDR1 SGDLS and CDR2 YYNGEE. V lost 0 bases to trimming and J lost 4 bases, with 14 bases between them. This CDR3 contains 16 residues. For the CDR3, the DNA is TGTGCCAGCAGCGTAGGCCAGGGAAAAAGGGGAAACACCATATATTTT. This encodes CASSVGQGKRGNTIYF.

This clonotype occurred once. An end of the junction differs from the germline gene, which may be a read error. The rearrangement links TRBV19 to TRBJ2-1; 9 bases line up with TRBD1. The V gene's germline CDR1 is LNHDA and CDR2 SQIVND (reference sequence). This CDR3 spans 12 amino acids. The CDR3: CASSDRGNEQLF. DNA of the CDR3: TGTGCCAGTAGTGACAGGGGGAATGAGCAGCTCTTC.

V is TRBV6-1 and J is TRBJ1-2; TRBD1 matches 10 bases. Germline V CDR1 and CDR2: MNHNS, SASEGT. The V and J ends lost 10 bases and 4 bases, in that order; junction bases with no gene match: 9. This CDR3 is 14 amino acids long. The CDR3: CATNGQGVCYGYTF. The DNA for the CDR3 is TGTGCCACCAACGGACAGGGGGTATGCTATGGCTACACCTTC.

This clonotype occurred many times. The chain joins TRBV7-9 to TRBJ2-6; D is uncertain. V was clipped by 1 base and J by 1 base, with 8 bases between them. Germline assignment: CDR1 SEHNR and CDR2 FQNEAQ (reference sequence). This CDR3 comprises 16 residues. For the CDR3, the DNA is TGTGCCAGCAGCTTAGGGCTCGATTCTGGGGCCAACGTCCTGACTTTC. This sequence encodes CASSLGLDSGANVLTF.

This chain uses TRBV15 with TRBJ2-3; 8 bases fit TRBD2. J gave up 2 bases and V 1 base, and 2 bases lay outside the gene matches. The CDR3 runs 15 residues. CDR1 is LNHNV and CDR2 is YYDKDF in the germline V gene (reference sequence). Here the CDR3 DNA reads TGTGCCACCAGCAGAGTGGGACTAGTCACAGATACGCAGTATTTT. Protein: CATSRVGLVTDTQYF.

This clonotype showed up many times. The chain's CDR3 is CSASDPKRSYTF. For the CDR3, the DNA is TGCAGTGCTAGCGACCCCAAAAGGAGCTACACCTTC. This chain connects TRBV20-1 to TRBJ1-2; D unresolved. The CDR3 runs to 12 residues. Germline V gene lookup returns CDR1 DFQATT and CDR2 SNEGSKA (reference sequence). Trimming took 3 bases from V and 9 from J, leaving 14 bases between them.

Ten or more counts support this clonotype. The gene calls are TRBV10-3 and TRBJ1-6, with 7 bases aligning to TRBD1. V was clipped by 6 bases and J by 10 bases; unmatched bases: 9. Germline CDR1 reads ENHRY; CDR2 reads SYGVKD. The CDR3 is 14 amino acids. The chain's CDR3 is CAIRSQGSRSPLHF. CDR3 DNA sequence: TGTGCCATCAGATCACAGGGGTCACGGTCACCCCTCCACTTT.

This clonotype was counted at least ten times. This chain connects TRBV20-1 to TRBJ1-2; 9 nucleotides agree with TRBD1. The V gene's germline CDR1 is DFQATT and CDR2 SNEGSKA (reference sequence). The V segment lost 5 bases and the J segment 8 bases; nucleotides outside the gene matches: 12. This CDR3 has 14 residues. The CDR3 sequence: CSAYVQGATGGYTF. CDR3 sequence (DNA): TGCAGTGCTTATGTACAGGGGGCGACGGGCGGCTACACCTTC.

This clonotype was observed at least ten times. The V and J genes are TRBV6-1 and TRBJ1-5; D not certain. There are 13 residues in the CDR3. Germline CDR1 and CDR2: MNHNS and SASEGT. Trimming took off 5 bases at V and 10 bases at J, with 15 bases between the two ends. Here the CDR3 reads CASSLGDFEPQHF. The DNA for the CDR3 is TGTGCCAGCAGTTTGGGAGATTTCGAACCCCAGCATTTT.

This clonotype has only a few counts. The CDR3 ends on some other residue instead of the conserved phenylalanine or tryptophan, so this is likely a read error. This sequence joins TRBV11-2 and TRBJ1-2; TRBD1 matches 7 bases. Trimming took 4 bases from V and 4 from J; bases not matched to a gene: 18. Germline values: CDR1 SGHAT, CDR2 FQNNGV. CDR3 size: 18 residues. The CDR3 DNA reads as TGTGCCAGCAGCTCAAAAAGGGACAGCCTCGCGCCGGTCTATGGCTACACCCTC. Translated, it gives CASSSKRDSLAPVYGYTL.

This clonotype has a handful of counts. The gene calls are TRBV12-3 or TRBV12-4 and TRBJ2-1; D perhaps matches TRBD2 (5 bases). The V and J ends lost 6 bases and 0 bases respectively, with 12 bases between them. The CDR3 is 15 residues long. The CDR3 DNA follows: TGTGCCAGCAGGCCCAGCGGAAGCTCCTACAATGAGCAGTTCTTC. Protein sequence: CASRPSGSSYNEQFF.

This clonotype appeared many times. The rearrangement links TRBV29-1 to TRBJ1-5; D may be TRBD1 (5 bases). The CDR3 has 14 amino acids. Germline CDR1 and CDR2: SQVTM and ANQGSEA. V was pared by 7 bases and J by 7 bases, with 20 bases between. CDR3 coding DNA: TGCAGCGACCCTGTGGTGGGGGGAGGGCAGCCCCAGCATTTT. It translates to CSDPVVGGGQPQHF.

V is TRBV5-1 and J is TRBJ1-1; 12 nucleotides align to TRBD1. The CDR3 consists of 18 residues. CDR1 is SGHRS and CDR2 is YFSETQ in the germline V gene. V shed 4 bases, J shed 3 bases, and the junction held 13 bases outside the gene matches. The CDR3 here is CASSLRPGQGAGDTEAFF. The CDR3 nucleotides are TGCGCCAGCAGCCTGCGACCGGGACAGGGGGCCGGTGACACTGAAGCTTTCTTT.